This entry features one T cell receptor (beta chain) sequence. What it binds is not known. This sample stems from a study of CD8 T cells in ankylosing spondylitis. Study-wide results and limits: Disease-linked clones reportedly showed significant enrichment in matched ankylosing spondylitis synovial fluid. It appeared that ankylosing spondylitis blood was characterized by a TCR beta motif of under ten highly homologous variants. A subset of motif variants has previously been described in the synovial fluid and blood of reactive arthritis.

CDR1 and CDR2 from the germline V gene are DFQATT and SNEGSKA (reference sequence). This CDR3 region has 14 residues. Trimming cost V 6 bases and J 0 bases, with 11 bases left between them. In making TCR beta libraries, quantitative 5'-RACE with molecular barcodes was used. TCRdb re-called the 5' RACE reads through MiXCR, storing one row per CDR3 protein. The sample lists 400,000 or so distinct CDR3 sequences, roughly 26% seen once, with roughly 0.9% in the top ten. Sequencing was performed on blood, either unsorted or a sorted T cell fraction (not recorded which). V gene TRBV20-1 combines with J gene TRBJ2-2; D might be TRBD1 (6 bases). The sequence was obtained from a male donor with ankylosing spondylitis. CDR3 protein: CSAHRDPNTGELFF. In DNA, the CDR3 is TGCAGTGCCCACAGGGATCCGAACACCGGGGAGCTGTTTTTT.